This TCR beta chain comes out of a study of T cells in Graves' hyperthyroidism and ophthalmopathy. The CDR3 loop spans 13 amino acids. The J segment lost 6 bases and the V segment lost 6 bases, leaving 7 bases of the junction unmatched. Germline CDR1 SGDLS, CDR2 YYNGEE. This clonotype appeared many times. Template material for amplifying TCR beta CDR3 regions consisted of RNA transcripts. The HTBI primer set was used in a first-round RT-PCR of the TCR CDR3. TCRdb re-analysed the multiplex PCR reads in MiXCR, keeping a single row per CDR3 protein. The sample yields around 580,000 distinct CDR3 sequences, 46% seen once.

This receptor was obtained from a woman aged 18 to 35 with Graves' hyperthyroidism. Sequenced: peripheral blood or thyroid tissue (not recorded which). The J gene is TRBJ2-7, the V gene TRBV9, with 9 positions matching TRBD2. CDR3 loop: CASNRGAGGEQYF. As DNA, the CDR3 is TGTGCCAGCAATAGGGGAGCGGGAGGCGAGCAGTACTTC.